The present entry profiles one TCR beta chain with its context. The record originates from a study of blood T cells in healthy people across ages. The V gene's germline CDR1 is SQVTM and CDR2 ANQGSEA. V was shortened by 5 bases and J by 7 bases, with 11 bases between the two germline ends. The CDR3 sequence is 12 residues long. For the second PCR, which ran for roughly 6 to 12 cycles, a sample-barcoded 5' primer and a J-beta primer mix were used. Each CDR3 protein gets one entry after TCRdb re-called the 5' RACE reads with MiXCR. The data hold 1.8 million or so distinct CDR3 sequences, with about two fifths observed a single time.

The origin of this receptor is a human donor in good health. Sequencing used blood. The chain links TRBV29-1 to TRBJ2-2, with D maybe TRBD2 (5 bases). The CDR3, as DNA: TGCAGCGTTTTGAGGGAGAACGGGGAGCTGTTTTTT. Protein sequence: CSVLRENGELFF.